These 25 T cell receptor beta chains were sequenced from one sample in a study of shared clonotypes between healthy human individuals. The repertoire was sequenced with immunoSEQ multiplex PCR; TCRdb's copy has only in-frame clones and lacks some. In the table there are about 480,000 clones, roughly 78% of which are singletons. Material for sequencing was PBMCs. The receptors derive from a woman aged 40-49 years in good health. Some clones in this sample may be carry-over from other donors' samples.

J is TRBJ2-7 and V is TRBV9; the match to TRBD1 covers 7 bases. The CDR3 covers 15 residues. Germline V gene lookup returns CDR1 SGDLS and CDR2 YYNGEE. With V trimmed by 3 bases and J by 4 bases, 10 bases remained unmatched. CDR3 sequence: CASSATTGFSYEQYF. The CDR3 DNA is TGTGCCAGCAGCGCGACGACAGGGTTTAGTTACGAGCAGTACTTC.

The chain couples TRBV29-1 to TRBJ1-2, with D possibly being TRBD1 (6 bases). The V and J ends lost 6 bases and 5 bases respectively, with 13 bases between them. CDR3 size: 12 residues. From germline, CDR1 is SQVTM and CDR2 ANQGSEA. The CDR3 nucleotides read TGCAGCGTGTTGACAGGTGGATATGGCTACACCTTC. Protein sequence: CSVLTGGYGYTF.

The rearrangement joins TRBV28 to TRBJ1-6; D call uncertain. Germline loops: CDR1 MDHEN, CDR2 SYDVKM. V was trimmed by 5 bases and J by 3 bases, leaving 5 bases between them. CDR3 size: 13 residues. The CDR3 reads CASSPDYNSPLHF. The CDR3 nucleotides read TGTGCCAGCAGTCCGGACTATAATTCACCCCTCCACTTT. Full variable domain (outside the CDR3, taken from reference TRBV28 and TRBJ1-6): DVKVTQSSRYLVKRTGEKVFLECVQDMDHENMFWYRQDPGLGLRLIYFSYDVKMKEKGDIPEGYSVSREKKERFSLILESASTNQTSMYLCASSPDYNSPLHFGNGTRLTVT.

CDR3 bases: TGTGCCAGCTCACCGGACAGGACGTCCTATGGCTACACCTTC. This sequence encodes CASSPDRTSYGYTF. The chain employs TRBV18 and TRBJ1-2; 7 nucleotides match TRBD1. Trimming at V came to 3 bases and at J to 4 bases, leaving 5 bases not matched to a gene. Germline CDR1 and CDR2: KGHSH and LQKENI. This CDR3 comprises 14 residues.

The J gene is TRBJ2-7, the V gene TRBV6-5; 10 bases agree with TRBD1. The germline V gene has CDR1 MNHEY and CDR2 SVGAGI. This CDR3 is built from 15 residues. The V segment lost 4 bases and the J segment 2 bases; nucleotides outside the gene matches: 5. The CDR3 DNA reads as TGTGCCAGCAGTTCCGACAGGGGGCGAGCCTACGAGCAGTACTTC. It encodes CASSSDRGRAYEQYF.

As concerns this clone: A much larger clone lies one base from this, so it may be a read error. The J gene is TRBJ1-1, the V gene TRBV2; 8 bases are shared with TRBD1. Per germline, CDR1 SNHLY and CDR2 FYNNEI. The length of the CDR3 is 13 residues. Unmatched junction bases numbered 2, after V lost 4 bases and J lost 4 bases. CDR3 bases: TGTGCCAGCAGTGGGACAGGGCGCACTGAAGCTTTCTTT. Translating gives CASSGTGRTEAFF.

This clone appeared once. The chain carries TRBV5-1 and TRBJ1-4; D may be TRBD1 (6 bases). This CDR3 has 12 residues. Trimming pared 4 bases from V and 8 bases from J, leaving 9 bases between. Germline CDR1 reads SGHRS; CDR2 reads YFSETQ. CDR3 protein: CASSHGGEKLFF. For the CDR3, the DNA is TGCGCCAGCAGCCATGGGGGCGAAAAACTGTTTTTT.

The chain carries TRBV25-1 and TRBJ1-2; D gene uncertain. Trimming removed 1 base at V and 6 bases at J, with 9 bases between. Germline lookup yields CDR1 MGHDK and CDR2 SYGVNS. This CDR3 has 13 amino acids. This CDR3 is CASSESPTDGYTF. The CDR3 coding sequence is TGTGCCAGCAGTGAATCCCCCACAGATGGCTACACCTTC.

The V gene is TRBV11-2, the J gene TRBJ2-7; possibly TRBD1 for D (5 bases). Germline V gives CDR1 SGHAT, CDR2 FQNNGV. The CDR3 consists of 15 residues. Trimming left V 5 bases short and J 2 bases short, with 16 bases between. The DNA of the CDR3 is TGTGCCAGCAGCCACAACGTTGAGACAGCCTACGAGCAGTACTTC. It is translated as CASSHNVETAYEQYF.

CDR3 DNA sequence: TGTGCCAGCAGCGAGTGGGGACAGGGCTTAATGCCCTACGAGCAGTACTTC. Protein product: CASSEWGQGLMPYEQYF. This chain links TRBV7-2 with TRBJ2-7; 9 bases agree with TRBD1. Germline CDR1 is SGHTA and CDR2 is FQGNSA. This CDR3 has 17 residues. Unmatched junction bases numbered 13, after V lost 5 bases and J lost 2 bases.

As regards this clone: The sample contains more than one DNA sequence encoding this CDR3. This chain links TRBV29-1 with TRBJ2-2, with D possibly TRBD2 on 5 matching bases. V lost 3 bases, J lost 1 base, and 6 bases lay in between. CDR1 and CDR2 from the germline V gene are SQVTM and ANQGSEA. The CDR3 covers 13 residues. The CDR3 nucleotides read TGCAGCGTTGACCGGGGGAACACCGGGGAGCTGTTTTTT. Protein: CSVDRGNTGELFF.

The chain joins TRBV28 to TRBJ1-1; D remains ambiguous. The V gene lost 4 bases and the J gene lost 3 bases, with 15 bases spanning the gap. The germline gives CDR1 MDHEN, CDR2 SYDVKM. The CDR3 consists of 15 residues. The CDR3 DNA follows: TGTGCCAGCAGTTCCCCTGGCGGGAAGGACACTGAAGCTTTCTTT. Amino acids: CASSSPGGKDTEAFF.

The rearrangement links TRBV6-1 to TRBJ2-3, with 13 bases matching TRBD2. The V segment lost 6 bases and the J segment 6 bases; nucleotides outside the gene matches: 6. CDR1 and CDR2 (germline): MNHNS, SASEGT. The CDR3 has 15 residues. The CDR3 region is CASRRLAGGGDTQYF. The CDR3 DNA reads as TGTGCCAGCAGGAGACTAGCGGGAGGAGGCGATACGCAGTATTTT.

DNA for the CDR3: TGTGCCAGCATATGGCGGGAGGGGGGGAGCGAGCAGTTCTTC. This codes for CASIWREGGSEQFF. The chain has TRBV6-1 and TRBJ2-1, with 9 bases identical to TRBD2. Per germline, CDR1 MNHNS and CDR2 SASEGT. V was pared by 7 bases and J by 10 bases, with 11 bases of the junction left unmatched. The CDR3 contains 14 residues.

J is TRBJ2-5 and V is TRBV7-9, with TRBD2 matching 9 bases. CDR3 length equals 15 residues. Germline assignment: CDR1 SEHNR and CDR2 FQNEAQ (reference sequence). With V trimmed by 5 bases and J by 1 base, 5 bases remained unmatched. The CDR3 sequence is CASSDTSGLQETQYF. The CDR3, as DNA: TGTGCCAGCAGCGATACTAGCGGGCTCCAAGAGACCCAGTACTTC.

The CDR3 bases are TGTGCCAGCAGCCCGACAGGAGGAAGCACAGATACGCAGTATTTT. Its translation is CASSPTGGSTDTQYF. The gene calls are TRBV5-4 and TRBJ2-3, with D possibly being TRBD1 (6 bases). CDR1 SGHNT and CDR2 YYREEE come from the germline V gene (reference sequence). Trimming left V 4 bases short and J 0 bases short, with 12 bases between. The CDR3 sequence is 15 residues long.

A word on this clone: The junction departs from the called germline gene at one end, perhaps through a read error. This sequence joins TRBV7-7 and TRBJ2-5; D gene uncertain. Per the germline V gene, CDR1 is SSHAT and CDR2 is FNYEAQ (reference sequence). CDR3 length: 15 amino acids. The CDR3: CASSLGNEYQETQYF. CDR3 coding DNA: TGTGCTAGCAGCTTAGGGAACGAGTACCAAGAGACCCAGTACTTC.

CDR3 sequence: CASSGDRGVADTQYF. Written as DNA, the CDR3 is TGTGCCAGCAGTGGGGACAGGGGCGTCGCAGATACGCAGTATTTT. The V and J genes are TRBV2 and TRBJ2-3, with 10 positions matching TRBD1. Germline-derived CDR1 and CDR2 are SNHLY and FYNNEI. V lost 4 bases, J lost 4 bases, and 5 bases stayed unmatched. The CDR3 is 15 amino acids.

The gene calls are TRBV11-3 and TRBJ2-3; D is undetermined. V lost 1 base and J 5 bases, leaving 4 bases between the germline ends. Germline V gene sequence: CDR1 SGHNT, CDR2 YENEEA. The CDR3 contains 12 residues. The CDR3 DNA sequence: TGTGCCAGCAGCTTAGTAGAAGATACGCAGTATTTT. This translates into CASSLVEDTQYF.

The chain uses TRBV5-1 and TRBJ2-1; 9 bases agree with TRBD2. Germline CDR1 is SGHRS and CDR2 is YFSETQ. CDR3 length: 14 residues. J lost 6 bases, V lost 0 bases, and 1 base had no gene match. CDR3 residues: CASSLVLAGNEQFF. CDR3 in DNA: TGCGCCAGCAGCTTGGTACTAGCGGGCAATGAGCAGTTCTTC.

The V and J genes are TRBV21-1 and TRBJ2-5; TRBD2, the table's D call, lacks a check against the DNA. TRBV21-1 is assigned pseudogene status. There are 15 residues in the CDR3. CDR3 in amino acids: CASSKDAAGAEEQYF. CDR3 bases: TGTGCCAGCAGCAAAGACGCAGCGGGAGCGGAAGAGCAGTACTTC.

This chain joins TRBV11-1 and TRBJ1-2; a possible D gene is TRBD1 (6 bases). Germline values: CDR1 SGHAT, CDR2 FQDESV (reference sequence). Trimming cost V 5 bases and J 14 bases, with 21 bases left between them. The CDR3 runs 13 residues. CDR3 region: CASSRGQRGARTF. DNA of the CDR3: TGTGCCAGCAGCCGTGGACAGCGAGGTGCGAGGACCTTC.

The chain employs TRBV10-3 and TRBJ2-2; 10 positions match TRBD2. With V trimmed by 8 bases and J by 0 bases, 6 bases remained unmatched. The germline V gene has CDR1 ENHRY and CDR2 SYGVKD. This CDR3 comprises 16 residues. The CDR3 loop is CAIPRSGRTNTGELFF. CDR3 in DNA: TGTGCCATCCCACGTAGCGGGAGGACGAACACCGGGGAGCTGTTTTTT.

This CDR3 reads CASSVEAIYTGELFF. DNA of the CDR3: TGTGCCAGCAGCGTAGAGGCTATTTACACCGGGGAGCTGTTTTTT. This chain uses TRBV9 with TRBJ2-2; D gene unclear. Trimming cost V 0 bases and J 3 bases, with 9 bases left between them. The CDR3 extends over 15 amino acids. Germline assignment: CDR1 SGDLS and CDR2 YYNGEE. The variable domain in full, completed from reference TRBV9 and TRBJ2-2, reads DSGVTQTPKHLITATGQRVTLRCSPRSGDLSVYWYQQSLDQGLQFLIQYYNGEERAKGNILERFSAQQFPDLHSELNLSSLELGDSALYFCASSVEAIYTGELFFGEGSRLTVL.

The rearrangement uses TRBV15 and TRBJ1-5; 8 nucleotides line up with TRBD1. Germline V gene data show CDR1 as LNHNV and CDR2 as YYDKDF (reference sequence). The J segment lost 0 bases and the V segment lost 8 bases, leaving 6 bases of the junction unmatched. The CDR3 is 15 residues long. The CDR3 protein is CATGGQGDSNQPQHF. The CDR3 coding sequence is TGTGCCACCGGAGGACAGGGTGATAGCAATCAGCCCCAGCATTTT. The full variable domain, its missing parts supplied by reference TRBV15 and TRBJ1-5, is DAMVIQNPRYQVTQFGKPVTLSCSQTLNHNVMYWYQQKSSQAPKLLFHYYDKDFNNEADTPDNFQSRRPNTSFCFLDIRSPGLGDTAMYLCATGGQGDSNQPQHFGDGTRLSIL.